This T cell receptor (beta chain) emerged from a study of cytomegalovirus exposure and HLA in healthy donors. Trimming removed 1 base at V and 7 bases at J, with 8 bases between. The CDR3 covers 14 residues. Germline V lookup: CDR1 LNHNV, CDR2 YYDKDF (reference sequence). On this clone: Its specificity is not known.

Study conclusions and caveats: Roughly uniform depth of sequencing across donors was assumed in presence/absence analyses. A previous analysis found most TCR beta V segments productive roughly 87% or roughly 30% of the time. The majority of TCR sequences were rare, yet some public TCRs appeared in many donors.

It was with 60 Vbeta and 13 Jbeta primers that the PCR ran. Using immunoSEQ multiplex PCR, the repertoire was profiled, and TCRdb retains in-frame clones only, with some absent. The sample holds 150,000 to 200,000 clones, approximately 81% seen once. Sequencing was done on a sample of PBMCs. The chain combines TRBV15 with TRBJ1-6; D not resolved. The TCR originated in a woman aged 45-65 years in good health and CMV-seronegative. CDR3 region: CATSRAGINSPLHF. The CDR3 region has the DNA TGTGCCACCAGCAGAGCCGGGATCAATTCACCCCTCCACTTT.